The clone carrying this T cell receptor beta chain was seen only a few times. cDNA serving as the sequencing template came from extracted, reverse transcribed RNA. Clones were read by immunoSEQ multiplex PCR, and TCRdb kept only the in-frame ones, dropping some. The sample yields roughly 200,000 clones, approximately 62% seen once. These data originate in a study of CD8+ T cells in alopecia areata. V was shortened by 2 bases and J by 1 base, with 11 bases between the two germline ends. The CDR3 has 15 amino acids. Germline loops: CDR1 MGHDK, CDR2 SYGVNS. The receptor was derived from a human donor with alopecia areata. The sample was CD4+ T cells sorted from blood, taken at week 0. The chain links TRBV25-1 to TRBJ1-1; D ambiguous. CDR3: CASSEGGRPNTEAFF. The CDR3 nucleotides read TGTGCCAGCAGTGAAGGTGGCAGACCGAACACTGAAGCTTTCTTT.